This T cell receptor beta chain is drawn from a study of blood T cell repertoires in COVID-19. Study at large: Both acute and convalescent COVID-19 samples were obtained from the United States, Italy and Spain. PBMCs, B-cell-depleted T cells, or T cells were the source of the cDNA or gDNA that made up the material.

The CDR3 consists of 15 residues. Germline CDR1 reads KGHSH; CDR2 reads LQKENI. J was trimmed by 7 bases and V by 6 bases; bases with no gene match: 9. Original analysis: Reference gene primer amplification in the assay estimated nucleated cell counts. Sequencing was performed with immunoSEQ multiplex PCR; in TCRdb, only in-frame clones are kept and a portion is missing. Clonal size and the V and J genes are those of that table, whereas D and trimming came from the DNA. The repertoire has around 380,000 clones, around 84% of them found once; the top ten carry over 0.95%. The chain carries TRBV18 and TRBJ1-5, with 10 positions matching TRBD1. The receptor comes from a human donor with acute or convalescent COVID-19. The donor label of this sample is uncertain. The sequencing sample was made of peripheral blood. The CDR3 is CASSQGTGEGQPQHF. The CDR3, as DNA: TGTGCCAGCTCTCAAGGGACAGGGGAGGGGCAGCCCCAGCATTTT.